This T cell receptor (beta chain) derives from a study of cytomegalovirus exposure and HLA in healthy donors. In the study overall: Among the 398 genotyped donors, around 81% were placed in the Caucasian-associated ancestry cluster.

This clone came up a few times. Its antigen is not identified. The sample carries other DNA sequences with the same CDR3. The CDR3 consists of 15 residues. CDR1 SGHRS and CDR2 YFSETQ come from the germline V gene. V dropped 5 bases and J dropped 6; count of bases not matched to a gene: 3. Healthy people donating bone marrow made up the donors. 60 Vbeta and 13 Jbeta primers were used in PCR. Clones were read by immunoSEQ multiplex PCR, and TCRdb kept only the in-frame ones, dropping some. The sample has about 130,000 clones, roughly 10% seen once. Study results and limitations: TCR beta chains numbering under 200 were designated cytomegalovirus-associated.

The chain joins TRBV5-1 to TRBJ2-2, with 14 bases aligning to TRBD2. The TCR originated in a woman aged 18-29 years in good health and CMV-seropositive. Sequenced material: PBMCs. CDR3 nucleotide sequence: TGCGCCAGCAGACCGGGACTAGCGGGAGCCGGGGAGCTGTTTTTT. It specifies CASRPGLAGAGELFF.